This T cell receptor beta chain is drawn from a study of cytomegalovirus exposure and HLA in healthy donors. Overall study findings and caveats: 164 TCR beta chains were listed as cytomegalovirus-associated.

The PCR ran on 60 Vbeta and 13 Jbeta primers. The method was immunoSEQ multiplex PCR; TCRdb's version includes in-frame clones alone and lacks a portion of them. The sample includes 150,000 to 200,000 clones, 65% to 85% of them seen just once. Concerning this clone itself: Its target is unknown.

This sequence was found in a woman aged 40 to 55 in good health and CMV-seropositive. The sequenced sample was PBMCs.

In nucleotides, the CDR3 is TGTGCCAGTAGTACGAGACAGGGCTTGCAAGAGACCCAGTACTTC. Protein product: CASSTRQGLQETQYF. V and J are TRBV19 and TRBJ2-5, with 7 nucleotides matching TRBD1. The CDR3 covers 15 residues. Germline lookup yields CDR1 LNHDA and CDR2 SQIVND (reference sequence). V gave up 4 bases and J gave up 2 bases; unmatched junction bases: 7.